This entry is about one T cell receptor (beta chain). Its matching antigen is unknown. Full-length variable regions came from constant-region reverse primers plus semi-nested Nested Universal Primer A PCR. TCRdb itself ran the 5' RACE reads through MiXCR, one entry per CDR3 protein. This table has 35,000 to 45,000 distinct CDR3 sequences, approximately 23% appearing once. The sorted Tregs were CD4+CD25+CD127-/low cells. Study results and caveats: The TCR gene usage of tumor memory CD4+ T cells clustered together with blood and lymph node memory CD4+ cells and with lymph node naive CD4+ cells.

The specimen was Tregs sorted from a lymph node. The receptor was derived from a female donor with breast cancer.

In DNA, the CDR3 is TGCAGTGCTAGAGATAGGACAGTGGGCAATCAGCCCCAGCATTTT. This encodes CSARDRTVGNQPQHF. The chain links TRBV20-1 to TRBJ1-5, with a weak D call TRBD1 (6 bases). This CDR3 is built from 15 residues. V lost 0 bases, J lost 2 bases, and 11 bases lay in between. The V gene's germline CDR1 is DFQATT and CDR2 SNEGSKA (reference sequence).